What follows are 28 T cell receptor beta chains derived from one specimen sequenced in a study of T cell responses to AZD1222 COVID-19 vaccine (dated by TCRdb to the early 2020s). In light of the paper, this sample's time point label describes: about 28 days (+/-7) after the second vaccine dose. Receptor amplification or capture employed the immunoSEQ multiplex PCR assay. Here the immuneACCESS table is served through TCRdb, limited to in-frame sequences with V and J called. Missing clones are a known gap in these copies; in checked studies unresolved V genes cover under half, and the rest lacks a known reason. Recorded for this sample are tens of thousands of clones; 75% to 95% of them occurred a single time. The ten largest clones take up around 8% of the sample. Here the sequenced sample was peripheral blood, taken 28 days after the second AZD1222 dose. Receptors originate from an adult who received the AZD1222 COVID-19 vaccine.

The J gene is TRBJ1-1, the V gene TRBV4-2; no reliable D call. The CDR3 has 15 residues. The V gene's germline CDR1 is LGHNA and CDR2 YNFKEQ. Trimming took off 1 base at V and 5 bases at J, with 14 bases between the two ends. The DNA of the CDR3 is TGTGCCAGCAGCCAAGCGTATGGGGATGGAACTGAAGCTTTCTTT. It encodes CASSQAYGDGTEAFF.

The chain joins TRBV20-1 to TRBJ2-6; no definite D call. This CDR3 comprises 13 residues. V was clipped by 3 bases and J by 2 bases, with 5 bases between them. Germline lookup yields CDR1 DFQATT and CDR2 SNEGSKA (reference sequence). The CDR3 DNA reads TGCAGTGCTAGTTTGACTGGGGCCAACGTCCTGACTTTC. Its translation is CSASLTGANVLTF.

Details on this clone: In the same sample, other DNA sequences code for this CDR3. The chain employs TRBV29-1 and TRBJ2-7; 10 bases fit TRBD1. CDR1 is SQVTM, CDR2 ANQGSEA, per germline. The V segment lost 4 bases and the J segment 7 bases; nucleotides outside the gene matches: 4. The CDR3 covers 12 residues. The CDR3 protein is CSVGQGAREQYF. CDR3 DNA: TGCAGCGTTGGACAGGGGGCGCGGGAGCAGTACTTC.

The rearrangement links TRBV5-8 to TRBJ2-2; 9 bases are shared with TRBD1. The V segment lost 0 bases and the J segment 5 bases; nucleotides outside the gene matches: 2. Germline CDR1 reads SGHTS; CDR2 reads YDEGEE. CDR3 length: 15 residues. The CDR3 region has the DNA TGTGCCAGCAGCTTGGGACAGGGGGTAACCGGGGAGCTGTTTTTT. Translation: CASSLGQGVTGELFF.

V gene TRBV28 combines with J gene TRBJ1-2; tentatively, D is TRBD1 (5 bases). Germline V gene data show CDR1 as MDHEN and CDR2 as SYDVKM. The CDR3 spans 13 residues. The V gene lost 3 bases and the J gene lost 3 bases, with 8 bases spanning the gap. The CDR3 protein is CASSFGGDYGYTF. The CDR3 DNA reads as TGTGCCAGCAGTTTCGGAGGGGACTATGGCTACACCTTC.

The chain recombines TRBV20-1 with TRBJ2-5; D unclear. From germline, CDR1 is DFQATT and CDR2 SNEGSKA (reference sequence). The length of the CDR3 is 10 residues. V lost 5 bases to trimming and J lost 2 bases, with 3 bases between them. The CDR3 sequence: CSAVQETQYF. The CDR3, as DNA: TGCAGTGCTGTACAAGAGACCCAGTACTTC.

This clone was recorded only once. In DNA, the CDR3 is TGTGCCAGCAGTTACTCTGGGTTCGAAAAACTGTTTTTT. Its protein product is CASSYSGFEKLFF. The V and J genes are TRBV6-6 and TRBJ1-4, with D unresolved. Germline loops: CDR1 MNHNY, CDR2 SVGAGI (reference sequence). The CDR3 is 13 residues long. V was clipped by 0 bases and J by 8 bases, with 7 bases between them.

This clone was found once. The chain has TRBV19 and TRBJ2-7, with D possibly being TRBD2 (5 bases). The CDR3 contains 13 residues. Germline V CDR1 and CDR2: LNHDA, SQIVND (reference sequence). V lost 5 bases and J lost 7, with 15 bases in between. CDR3 nucleotides: TGTGCCAGTAGTCAACTCACGCGGAGGGAGCAGTACTTC. Translating it yields CASSQLTRREQYF.

The J gene is TRBJ2-2, the V gene TRBV7-3; 9 bases match TRBD2. The CDR3 has 12 amino acids. After removal of 8 bases from V and 7 bases from J, the junction contained 2 bases not matched to a gene. Looked up from germline, CDR1 is SGHTA and CDR2 is FQGTGA. The CDR3 DNA is TGTGCCAGCGCTAGCGGGAACGGGGAGCTGTTTTTT. Translated: CASASGNGELFF.

This rearrangement joins TRBV30 to TRBJ1-5; the D is unclear. Deletions cut 1 base from V and 6 bases from J, with 10 bases between. The CDR3 runs 13 residues. Germline V CDR1 and CDR2: GTSNPN, SVGIG (reference sequence). The CDR3 region has the DNA TGTGCCTGGAGTGGGGGTCTCGGTCAGCCCCAGCATTTT. Translating gives CAWSGGLGQPQHF.

The chain recombines TRBV28 with TRBJ1-2; unclear D gene. The germline V gene has CDR1 MDHEN and CDR2 SYDVKM. Trimming shortened V by 8 bases and J by 2 bases, and 18 bases separated the two germline ends. The CDR3 has 15 residues. The CDR3 sequence: CASGSGVQKNYGYTF. The CDR3 DNA reads TGTGCCAGCGGATCTGGGGTACAGAAGAACTATGGCTACACCTTC.

V gene TRBV7-3 combines with J gene TRBJ2-7; D uncertain. V shed 5 bases and J shed 6 bases, with 11 bases lying between them. The CDR3 is made up of 12 amino acids. Germline V lookup: CDR1 SGHTA, CDR2 FQGTGA. This chain's CDR3 is CASSQNGIEQYF. For the CDR3, the DNA is TGTGCCAGCAGCCAGAATGGGATCGAGCAGTACTTC.

CDR3 sequence: CASKGSGNQPQHF. As DNA, the CDR3 is TGTGCCAGCAAAGGATCGGGCAATCAGCCCCAGCATTTT. The chain links TRBV2 to TRBJ1-5; D is undetermined. Trimming removed 7 bases from V and 2 bases from J, with 9 bases in between. Germline loops: CDR1 SNHLY, CDR2 FYNNEI. This CDR3 region has 13 residues.

This chain uses TRBV28 with TRBJ2-5; D could derive from TRBD1 or TRBD2 (5 bases each). V was clipped by 8 bases and J by 7 bases, with 14 bases between them. CDR3 length: 12 residues. Germline lookup yields CDR1 MDHEN and CDR2 SYDVKM. CDR3 residues: CASVPGRGTQYF. The CDR3 nucleotides are TGTGCCAGCGTACCGGGACGAGGGACCCAGTACTTC.

The chain joins TRBV29-1 to TRBJ2-2; D is uncertain. The CDR3 extends over 13 amino acids. Germline V CDR1 and CDR2: SQVTM, ANQGSEA. Trimming stripped 3 bases from V and 4 bases from J, with 9 bases between. The CDR3 protein is CSVDLGFTGELFF. DNA of the CDR3: TGCAGCGTTGACCTGGGGTTCACCGGGGAGCTGTTTTTT.

The genes are TRBV27 and TRBJ2-7, with TRBD1 as a possible D gene (6 bases). Trimming took off 7 bases at V and 4 bases at J, with 20 bases between the two ends. The CDR3 has 15 residues. Germline lookup yields CDR1 MNHEY and CDR2 SMNVEV (reference sequence). CDR3 in amino acids: CASTITGNGFYEQYF. The CDR3 DNA sequence: TGTGCCAGCACCATTACAGGGAATGGGTTTTACGAGCAGTACTTC.

The genes are TRBV28 and TRBJ2-1, with 7 bases matching TRBD1. This CDR3 is built from 12 residues. Germline CDR1 and CDR2: MDHEN and SYDVKM. V gave up 7 bases and J gave up 9 bases; unmatched junction bases: 6. Here the CDR3 reads CASTDRVSEQFF. For the CDR3, the DNA is TGTGCCAGCACTGACAGGGTTAGTGAGCAGTTCTTC.

V gene TRBV27 combines with J gene TRBJ2-3; D uncertain. The CDR3 length is 16 residues. CDR1 and CDR2 from the germline V gene are MNHEY and SMNVEV (reference sequence). V gave up 3 bases and J gave up 0 bases, with 13 bases separating them. CDR3 protein: CASSLIGRTSTDTQYF. In DNA form, the CDR3 reads TGTGCCAGCAGTTTGATAGGGCGAACTAGCACAGATACGCAGTATTTT.

J is TRBJ2-5 and V is TRBV6-4, with unresolved D. This CDR3 region has 14 residues. The V end lost 0 bases, the J end lost 5 bases, and 10 bases lay between the germline ends. Germline lookup yields CDR1 MRHNA and CDR2 SNTAGT. CDR3 amino acids: CASSDSVVWETQYF. CDR3 nucleotides: TGTGCCAGCAGTGACTCTGTGGTGTGGGAGACCCAGTACTTC.

V gene TRBV6-5 combines with J gene TRBJ2-4, with TRBD1 identical over 7 bases. Per germline, CDR1 MNHEY and CDR2 SVGAGI. The CDR3 extends over 12 amino acids. The J segment lost 12 bases and the V segment lost 6 bases, leaving 8 bases of the junction unmatched. The CDR3 nucleotides read TGTGCCAGCAGCTGGGACAGTACACATCAGTACTTC. It codes for CASSWDSTHQYF.

The chain employs TRBV7-3 and TRBJ2-3; TRBD2 agrees at 7 bases. The CDR3 extends over 14 amino acids. Trimming at V came to 5 bases and at J to 0 bases, leaving 2 bases not matched to a gene. CDR1 is SGHTA, CDR2 FQGTGA, per germline. CDR3 coding DNA: TGTGCCAGCAGCCTTAGCGGGAGCACAGATACGCAGTATTTT. This gives the protein CASSLSGSTDTQYF.

The rearrangement uses TRBV4-2 and TRBJ2-3, with no clear D. The CDR3 runs 15 residues. V was clipped by 1 base and J by 2 bases, with 10 bases between them. CDR1 is LGHNA and CDR2 is YNFKEQ in the germline V gene. The CDR3 is CASSQGGSYTDTQYF. CDR3 bases: TGTGCCAGCAGCCAAGGAGGAAGTTACACAGATACGCAGTATTTT.

The rearrangement joins TRBV19 to TRBJ2-3, with a weak D call TRBD2 (6 bases). V was clipped by 7 bases and J by 1 base, with 9 bases between them. Germline assignment: CDR1 LNHDA and CDR2 SQIVND (reference sequence). The CDR3 is 13 amino acids. DNA for the CDR3: TGTGCCAGTATGGGACTGGGCACAGATACGCAGTATTTT. This encodes CASMGLGTDTQYF.

The chain has TRBV19 and TRBJ1-2; the match to TRBD1 covers 9 bases. In germline, CDR1 is LNHDA, CDR2 SQIVND (reference sequence). V shed 2 bases and J 1 base; nucleotides not matched to a gene: 5. CDR3 length: 16 residues. The CDR3 is CASSIPGTGNNYGYTF. CDR3 bases: TGTGCCAGTAGTATACCCGGGACAGGGAATAACTATGGCTACACCTTC. Combining the CDR3 with reference TRBV19 and TRBJ1-2 gives the whole variable domain DGGITQSPKYLFRKEGQNVTLSCEQNLNHDAMYWYRQDPGQGLRLIYYSQIVNDFQKGDIAEGYSVSREKKESFPLTVTSAQKNPTAFYLCASSIPGTGNNYGYTFGSGTRLTVV.

The V call is TRBV19, the J call TRBJ1-2; D gene uncertain. The germline V and J ends were trimmed by 4 bases and 8 bases, with 8 bases remaining between them. Germline CDR1 is LNHDA and CDR2 is SQIVND (reference sequence). The CDR3 has 11 amino acids. The CDR3 DNA reads TGTGCCAGTAGTAACCTATGGGGCTACACCTTC. This gives the protein CASSNLWGYTF.

This chain links TRBV18 with TRBJ2-7; D could derive from TRBD1 or TRBD2 (5 bases each). CDR1 KGHSH and CDR2 LQKENI come from the germline V gene. V was pared by 4 bases and J by 4 bases, with 14 bases between. This CDR3 has 14 residues. CDR3 bases: TGTGCCAGCTCACGGGACCCCTTATCATACGAGCAGTACTTC. This codes for CASSRDPLSYEQYF.

The V call is TRBV5-1, the J call TRBJ2-7; D is uncertain. Trimming took off 3 bases at V and 3 bases at J, with 7 bases between the two ends. Per germline, CDR1 SGHRS and CDR2 YFSETQ. The CDR3 extends over 12 amino acids. In nucleotides, the CDR3 is TGCGCCAGCAGCTGGGGTCTCTACGAGCAGTACTTC. It yields the protein CASSWGLYEQYF.

The chain recombines TRBV21-1 with TRBJ1-2; the table's D call of TRBD1 was not tested on the DNA. TRBV21-1 is recorded as a pseudogene. The CDR3 runs 16 residues. The CDR3 DNA sequence: TGTGCCAGCAGCAAGCCTTCGGGACAGGCCAACTATGGCTACACCTTC. It yields the protein CASSKPSGQANYGYTF.